This TCR beta chain was recovered during a study of blood T cell repertoires in COVID-19. Overall study: T cells, B-cell-depleted T cells, or PBMCs provided the cDNA or gDNA that served as material.

TCRdb keeps only in-frame clones here, not all; method: immunoSEQ multiplex PCR. The sample has roughly 70,000 clones; approximately 89% are singletons. This CDR3 has 14 amino acids. Trimming stripped 5 bases from V and 5 bases from J, with 15 bases between. The germline V gene encodes CDR1 LNHDA and CDR2 SQIVND (reference sequence). Sequencing was performed on peripheral blood. The sequence was obtained from an older woman with active COVID-19. The chain is built from TRBV19 and TRBJ1-2; maybe TRBD1 (5 bases). The CDR3 DNA follows: TGTGCCAGTAGTGTAGGGGCCGCTCTTTATGGCTACACCTTC. The encoded protein is CASSVGAALYGYTF.